Listed below are T cell receptor beta chains from one sample, sequenced in a study of OX40 agonist ivuxolimab in advanced cancers. The data were produced by immunoSEQ multiplex PCR, yet TCRdb's version contains in-frame clones alone and is incomplete. This sample has approximately 70,000 clones; about 94% occur once, and the top ten carry 0.44%. The material sequenced was CD4+ or CD8+ T cells sorted from blood, taken in a trial of the OX40 agonist ivuxolimab. The receptor source for this set is an adult with an advanced solid tumor such as melanoma, head and neck, liver or kidney cancer. The CDR3 runs from the conserved cysteine through the conserved F or W. The D gene is left open where the match is weak. Some rows have no size entry. The others give once, few or many, or a class for an expanded clone.

j_call: TRBJ2-5; v_call: TRBV7-6; clone_size: NA; d_call: TRBD1; cdr3_nt: TGTGCCAGCAGCTTGACAGGGAACCAAGAGACCCAGTACTTC; cdr3_aa: CASSLTGNQETQYF
j_call: TRBJ2-7; v_call: TRBV7-6; clone_size: once; d_call: NA; cdr3_nt: TGTGCCAGCAGCTTAGGGCGGCCGTCCTACGAGCAGTACTTC; cdr3_aa: CASSLGRPSYEQYF
j_call: TRBJ1-2; v_call: TRBV19; clone_size: NA; d_call: TRBD1; cdr3_nt: TGTGCCAGTAGTCCAACAGGGGCAGCTAACTATGGCTACACCTTC; cdr3_aa: CASSPTGAANYGYTF
j_call: TRBJ2-5; v_call: TRBV30; clone_size: NA; d_call: NA; cdr3_nt: TGTGCCTGGAGTGATGGGTGGGGAGAGACCCAGTACTTC; cdr3_aa: CAWSDGWGETQYF
j_call: TRBJ1-2; v_call: TRBV4-3; clone_size: NA; d_call: TRBD1; cdr3_nt: TGCGCCAGCAGCCGGCAAGACAGGGGTGGCTACACCTTC; cdr3_aa: CASSRQDRGGYTF
j_call: TRBJ1-2; v_call: TRBV2; clone_size: NA; d_call: NA; cdr3_nt: TGTGCCAGCAGTGAAGGACCAGGGGACTATGGCTACACCTTC; cdr3_aa: CASSEGPGDYGYTF
j_call: TRBJ1-1; v_call: TRBV10-3; clone_size: few; d_call: NA; cdr3_nt: TGTGCCATCAGTGAGTCGGGCATTCGGGCTTTCTTT; cdr3_aa: CAISESGIRAFF
j_call: TRBJ2-3; v_call: TRBV10-3; clone_size: NA; d_call: NA; cdr3_nt: TGTGCCATCAGTGGGCGGGATACTAGCACAGATACGCAGTATTTT; cdr3_aa: CAISGRDTSTDTQYF
j_call: TRBJ2-3; v_call: TRBV10-2; clone_size: once; d_call: NA; cdr3_nt: TGCGCCAGCAGTGGTGGGGCGGCTCCTAGCACAGATACGCAGTATTTT; cdr3_aa: CASSGGAAPSTDTQYF
j_call: TRBJ2-7; v_call: TRBV5-1; clone_size: once; d_call: NA; cdr3_nt: TGCGCCAGCAGCCCAGAAATGATCGCGGGCGAGCAGTACTTC; cdr3_aa: CASSPEMIAGEQYF
j_call: TRBJ1-2; v_call: TRBV4-2; clone_size: NA; d_call: NA; cdr3_nt: TGTGCCAGCAGCCAAGGCGAGGGGACTACTAACTATGGCTACACCTTC; cdr3_aa: CASSQGEGTTNYGYTF
j_call: TRBJ2-1; v_call: TRBV19; clone_size: NA; d_call: TRBD2; cdr3_nt: TGTGCCAGTAGCACTAGCGTTACAACCTACAATGAGCAGTTCTTC; cdr3_aa: CASSTSVTTYNEQFF
j_call: TRBJ2-4; v_call: TRBV18; clone_size: NA; d_call: TRBD2; cdr3_nt: TGTGCCAGCTCACAAACTAGCGGGGTAGCCAAAAACATTCAGTACTTC; cdr3_aa: CASSQTSGVAKNIQYF
j_call: TRBJ1-3; v_call: TRBV29-1; clone_size: NA; d_call: NA; cdr3_nt: TGCAGCGCTAAGTCCGGAAACACCATATATTTT; cdr3_aa: CSAKSGNTIYF
j_call: TRBJ2-5; v_call: TRBV11-2; clone_size: NA; d_call: NA; cdr3_nt: TGTGCCAGCAACCAGGGTAGAGAGACCCAGTACTTC; cdr3_aa: CASNQGRETQYF
j_call: TRBJ2-7; v_call: TRBV7-6; clone_size: NA; d_call: TRBD1; cdr3_nt: TGTGCCAGCAGCAAGCCTACAGGGGCCGGTGAGCAGTACTTC; cdr3_aa: CASSKPTGAGEQYF
j_call: TRBJ2-3; v_call: TRBV10-3; clone_size: NA; d_call: TRBD1; cdr3_nt: TGTGCCATCAGGACAGGGAGCACAGATACGCAGTATTTT; cdr3_aa: CAIRTGSTDTQYF
j_call: TRBJ1-1; v_call: TRBV15; clone_size: NA; d_call: NA; cdr3_nt: TGTGCCACCAGCAGAGGGGGAGTTAATCCTGAAGCTTTCTTT; cdr3_aa: CATSRGGVNPEAFF
j_call: TRBJ2-7; v_call: TRBV11-2; clone_size: NA; d_call: NA; cdr3_nt: TGTGCCAGCAGCCAAGAGACAGGGACTTACGAGCAGTACTTC; cdr3_aa: CASSQETGTYEQYF
j_call: TRBJ2-3; v_call: TRBV5-1; clone_size: NA; d_call: NA; cdr3_nt: TGCGCCAGCAGCTTGGGAAAAAGCACAGATACGCAGTATTTT; cdr3_aa: CASSLGKSTDTQYF
j_call: TRBJ1-2; v_call: TRBV5-1; clone_size: NA; d_call: TRBD1; cdr3_nt: TGCGCCAGCAGCCTGGACAGGGGACCTCTCCACTATGGCTACACCTTC; cdr3_aa: CASSLDRGPLHYGYTF
j_call: TRBJ1-5; v_call: TRBV5-1; clone_size: NA; d_call: TRBD1; cdr3_nt: TGCGCCAGCAGCTCAGGACAGGGGGTGGATCAGCCCCAGCATTTT; cdr3_aa: CASSSGQGVDQPQHF
j_call: TRBJ2-7; v_call: TRBV5-1; clone_size: NA; d_call: NA; cdr3_nt: TGCGCCAGCAGCTTGGATGGGGGGCGAACCTACGAGCAGTACTTC; cdr3_aa: CASSLDGGRTYEQYF
j_call: TRBJ1-2; v_call: TRBV5-1; clone_size: NA; d_call: TRBD1; cdr3_nt: TGCGCCAGCAGCCCCAGGACAGGGAACTATGGCTACACCTTC; cdr3_aa: CASSPRTGNYGYTF
j_call: TRBJ2-3; v_call: TRBV19; clone_size: NA; d_call: TRBD1; cdr3_nt: TGTGCCAGTAGTATAGGACAGGGGGCCGCAGATACGCAGTATTTT; cdr3_aa: CASSIGQGAADTQYF
j_call: TRBJ2-5; v_call: TRBV7-9; clone_size: NA; d_call: TRBD2; cdr3_nt: TGTGCCAGCAGCTTAGGGACTAGCGCCTACCAAGAGACCCAGTACTTC; cdr3_aa: CASSLGTSAYQETQYF
j_call: TRBJ2-3; v_call: TRBV5-6; clone_size: NA; d_call: NA; cdr3_nt: TGTGCCAGCAGCTGGGGACTCCAAGGCACAGATACGCAGTATTTT; cdr3_aa: CASSWGLQGTDTQYF
j_call: TRBJ2-1; v_call: TRBV10-1; clone_size: NA; d_call: NA; cdr3_nt: TGCGCCAGCAGTGAGTCAGGGGCACTCACCTACAATGAGCAGTTCTTC; cdr3_aa: CASSESGALTYNEQFF
j_call: TRBJ2-7; v_call: TRBV10-1; clone_size: NA; d_call: TRBD2; cdr3_nt: TGCGCCAGCAGAGTTACTAGCGGTGACGAGCAGTACTTC; cdr3_aa: CASRVTSGDEQYF
j_call: TRBJ2-2; v_call: TRBV5-1; clone_size: NA; d_call: NA; cdr3_nt: TGCGCCAGCAGGAACGGCGGACTAGGGGGAACCGGGGAGCTGTTTTTT; cdr3_aa: CASRNGGLGGTGELFF
j_call: TRBJ2-2; v_call: TRBV6-5; clone_size: NA; d_call: NA; cdr3_nt: TGTGCCAGCAGTTATAGCTCTGTTGGCGGGGAGCTGTTTTTT; cdr3_aa: CASSYSSVGGELFF
j_call: TRBJ1-4; v_call: TRBV7-2; clone_size: NA; d_call: NA; cdr3_nt: TGTGCCAGCAGTGTATCGGGCCTGGGGTATGAAAAACTGTTTTTT; cdr3_aa: CASSVSGLGYEKLFF